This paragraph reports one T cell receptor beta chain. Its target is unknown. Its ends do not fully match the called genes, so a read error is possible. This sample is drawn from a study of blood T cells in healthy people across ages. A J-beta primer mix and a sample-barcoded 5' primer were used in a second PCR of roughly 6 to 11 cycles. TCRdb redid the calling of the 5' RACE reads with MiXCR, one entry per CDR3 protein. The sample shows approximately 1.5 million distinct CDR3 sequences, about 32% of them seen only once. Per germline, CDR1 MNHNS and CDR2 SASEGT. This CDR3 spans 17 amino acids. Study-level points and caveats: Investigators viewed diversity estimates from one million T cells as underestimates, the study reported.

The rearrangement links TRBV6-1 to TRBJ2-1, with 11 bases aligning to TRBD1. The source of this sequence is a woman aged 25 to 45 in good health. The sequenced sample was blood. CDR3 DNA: TGTGCCAGCGGTGAAGGCTGGACAGGGGGCGTTTCAAATGAGCAGTTCTTC. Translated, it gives CASGEGWTGGVSNEQFF.